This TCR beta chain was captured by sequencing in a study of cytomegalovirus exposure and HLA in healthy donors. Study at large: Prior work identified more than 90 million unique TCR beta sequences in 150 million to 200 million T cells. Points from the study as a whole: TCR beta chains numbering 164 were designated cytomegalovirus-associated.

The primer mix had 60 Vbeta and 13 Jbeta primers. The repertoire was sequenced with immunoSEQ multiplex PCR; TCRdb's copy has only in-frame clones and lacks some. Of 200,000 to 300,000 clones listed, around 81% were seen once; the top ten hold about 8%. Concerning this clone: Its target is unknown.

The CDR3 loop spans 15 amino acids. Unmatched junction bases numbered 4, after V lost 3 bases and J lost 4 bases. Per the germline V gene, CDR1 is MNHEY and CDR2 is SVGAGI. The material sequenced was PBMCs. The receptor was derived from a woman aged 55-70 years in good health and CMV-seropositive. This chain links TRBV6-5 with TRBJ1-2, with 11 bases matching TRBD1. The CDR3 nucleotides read TGTGCCAGCAGTTATCGGGACAGGGGGATCTATGGCTACACCTTC. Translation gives CASSYRDRGIYGYTF.